The 15 T cell receptor beta chains reported below all come from one sample, sequenced in a study of control samples from healthy donors and cancer patients. Assay used: immunoSEQ multiplex PCR; TCRdb lists only in-frame clones, some missing. The table shows about 190,000 clones, with about 89% occurring only once. The sequencing input was blood. These TCRs come from a man under 40 in good health.

The chain carries TRBV3-1 (or the pseudogene TRBV3-2) and TRBJ1-3; no clear D. CDR1 and CDR2 from the germline V gene are LGHDT and YNNKEL (reference sequence). Trimming stripped 0 bases from V and 8 bases from J, with 5 bases between. CDR3 length: 12 residues. The CDR3 sequence is CASSQEGDTIYF. CDR3 sequence (DNA): TGTGCCAGCAGCCAAGAAGGCGACACCATATATTTT.

The gene calls are TRBV10-2 and TRBJ1-1; the D is unclear. The germline CDR1 and CDR2 sequences are WSHSY and SAAADI. The CDR3 runs 11 residues. V gave up 2 bases and J gave up 2 bases, with 0 bases separating them. CDR3 in amino acids: CASSENTEAFF. CDR3 DNA: TGCGCCAGCAGTGAGAACACTGAAGCTTTCTTT.

This chain connects TRBV6-4 to TRBJ2-3; tentative D call: TRBD2 (7 bases). The V and J ends lost 6 bases and 0 bases respectively, with 13 bases between them. CDR1 MRHNA and CDR2 SNTAGT come from the germline V gene. The CDR3 is 15 amino acids. CDR3 region: CASSPEGGSTDTQYF. CDR3 coding DNA: TGTGCCAGCAGCCCCGAGGGGGGGAGCACAGATACGCAGTATTTT.

This chain connects TRBV7-7 to TRBJ1-2, with 9 bases that match TRBD1. V shed 2 bases, J shed 7 bases, and the junction held 17 bases outside the gene matches. The CDR3 extends over 18 amino acids. Germline V lookup: CDR1 SSHAT, CDR2 FNYEAQ (reference sequence). The CDR3 protein is CASSLPETITGQGSGYTF. The CDR3, as DNA: TGTGCCAGCAGCTTACCAGAGACCATTACGGGACAGGGTTCTGGCTACACCTTC.

V is TRBV7-7 and J is TRBJ2-1, with D tentatively TRBD1 (6 bases). V was shortened by 4 bases and J by 0 bases, with 16 bases between the two germline ends. Looked up from germline, CDR1 is SSHAT and CDR2 is FNYEAQ (reference sequence). CDR3 length equals 17 residues. The CDR3 DNA is TGTGCCAGCAGCTCACGAACCGACAGGATCTCCTACAATGAGCAGTTCTTC. Its protein is CASSSRTDRISYNEQFF.

This chain links TRBV9 with TRBJ1-2, with 8 bases identical to TRBD1. The CDR3 consists of 18 residues. Losses at the gene ends were 10 bases for V and 0 bases for J; bases not matched to a gene: 20. Germline CDR1 reads SGDLS; CDR2 reads YYNGEE. CDR3 amino acids: CADGQGFNFSYPNYGYTF. CDR3 sequence (DNA): TGTGCCGATGGACAGGGATTTAATTTTTCGTACCCTAACTATGGCTACACCTTC. Variable domain in full (rest from reference TRBV9 and TRBJ1-2): DSGVTQTPKHLITATGQRVTLRCSPRSGDLSVYWYQQSLDQGLQFLIQYYNGEERAKGNILERFSAQQFPDLHSELNLSSLELGDSALYFCADGQGFNFSYPNYGYTFGSGTRLTVV.

The gene calls are TRBV5-6 and TRBJ1-6; a weak D match, TRBD1 (6 bases). Trimming removed 5 bases at V and 7 bases at J, with 19 bases between. The germline V gene has CDR1 SGHDT and CDR2 YYEEEE. The length of the CDR3 is 16 residues. The DNA for the CDR3 is TGTGCCAGCAGATTGAGGGGGGGGGCCTCCAATTCACCCCTCCACTTT. It specifies CASRLRGGASNSPLHF.

The chain couples TRBV6-1 to TRBJ1-5; D is uncertain. Trimming removed 1 base from V and 9 bases from J, with 13 bases in between. Germline V gene sequence: CDR1 MNHNS, CDR2 SASEGT. The CDR3 runs 14 residues. The CDR3 loop is CASSEVDAIAPQHF. In DNA, the CDR3 is TGTGCCAGCAGTGAAGTTGACGCAATTGCGCCCCAGCATTTT.

V gene TRBV21-1 combines with J gene TRBJ1-4; TRBD1 was called by the table and not checked on the DNA. TRBV21-1 is shown as a pseudogene. The CDR3 length is 17 residues. CDR3 loop: CASSEGSRGSRNEKLFF. As DNA, the CDR3 is TGTGCCAGCAGCGAAGGGTCCAGGGGCTCCCGGAATGAAAAACTGTTTTTT.

This chain joins TRBV6-1 and TRBJ2-7; D is unresolved. V was pared by 2 bases and J by 3 bases, with 5 bases between. Germline V lookup: CDR1 MNHNS, CDR2 SASEGT. The CDR3 length is 12 residues. The CDR3 DNA sequence: TGTGCCAGCAGTGAACCAGGCTACGAGCAGTACTTC. Protein sequence: CASSEPGYEQYF.

The chain recombines TRBV9 with TRBJ1-1; the D gene is possibly TRBD1 (6 bases). Trimming left V 4 bases short and J 6 bases short, with 16 bases between. CDR1 SGDLS and CDR2 YYNGEE come from the germline V gene. This CDR3 has 14 residues. The CDR3 bases are TGTGCCAGCAGCCCCCGACAGGAGTACGCTGAAGCTTTCTTT. This translates into CASSPRQEYAEAFF.

The rearrangement uses TRBV3-1 (or the pseudogene TRBV3-2) and TRBJ2-2; 12 bases line up with TRBD2. From germline, CDR1 is LGHDT and CDR2 YNNKEL (reference sequence). Trimming at V came to 6 bases and at J to 9 bases, leaving 8 bases not matched to a gene. The CDR3 covers 15 residues. The CDR3: CASRTSGGHHRELFF. The CDR3 DNA is TGTGCCAGCAGAACTAGCGGGGGGCACCACCGGGAGCTGTTTTTT.

The chain recombines TRBV18 with TRBJ2-7; D gene unclear. V was shortened by 2 bases and J by 5 bases, with 7 bases between the two germline ends. This CDR3 comprises 12 residues. Germline V gives CDR1 KGHSH, CDR2 LQKENI. The CDR3 nucleotides are TGTGCCAGCTCACCATCTTGGGACGAGCAGTACTTC. This encodes CASSPSWDEQYF. Combining the CDR3 with reference TRBV18 and TRBJ2-7 gives the whole variable domain NAGVMQNPRHLVRRRGQEARLRCSPMKGHSHVYWYRQLPEEGLKFMVYLQKENIIDESGMPKERFSAEFPKEGPSILRIQQVVRGDSAAYFCASSPSWDEQYFGPGTRLTVT.

The rearrangement links TRBV5-6 to TRBJ1-2; possibly TRBD1 for D (6 bases). Trimming pared 0 bases from V and 4 bases from J, leaving 25 bases between. The CDR3 runs to 19 residues. From germline, CDR1 is SGHDT and CDR2 YYEEEE. The CDR3 DNA reads as TGTGCCAGCAGCTTGGGGGTATTACCGGAACAGGGACGAGGCTATGGCTACACCTTC. Translated: CASSLGVLPEQGRGYGYTF.

This clone showed up just a few times. The chain employs TRBV6-1 and TRBJ1-6; D gene uncertain. This CDR3 spans 15 amino acids. V dropped 1 base and J dropped 10 bases, with 14 bases sitting between them. Germline CDR1 MNHNS, CDR2 SASEGT. Written as DNA, the CDR3 is TGTGCCAGCAGTGAAGGATACATGGCCAGGTCACCCCTCCACTTT. This gives the protein CASSEGYMARSPLHF.